This T cell receptor (beta chain) appears in the sequencing data of a study of siplizumab effects on memory and regulatory T cells (dated by TCRdb to the late 2010s). For context, the study as a whole: The effect of the anti-CD2 antibody siplizumab on alloreactive T-cell subsets was examined in allogeneic mixed lymphocyte reactions constructed from human PBMCs. On the study overall, not on this receptor specifically: Sequences below about 10^-5 frequency were poorly captured, so only a minor fraction of alloreactive clones could be mapped to unstimulated subsets. Siplizumab significantly lowered the cumulative frequency of alloreactive sequences that could be traced to unstimulated CD4+ memory T cells. In reactions with siplizumab, an average of about 62% of mappable alloreactive CD4+ clones were Treg-derived, compared with about 27% in control reactions. For roughly 75-95% of proliferating CD4+ or CD8+ clones, no naive or memory phenotype could be assigned. The suppressive function of proliferating Tregs from siplizumab cultures was not functionally confirmed. Unstimulated naive T cells appeared to be more diverse than memory T cells, and naive cells seemed to make a substantial contribution to the alloresponse.

Points on this clone: The clone's antigen remains unknown. Nothing much larger sits one base from this clone, and base qualities are not available.

Sorted unstimulated T cells and proliferating T cells recovered from mixed lymphocyte reactions underwent TCRbeta CDR3 sequencing. Fresh whole blood from about ten HLA-typed healthy donors served as the source for isolating PBMCs. To map where alloreactive clones came from, CD4+ regulatory T cells in the unstimulated state were FACS-sorted. The library relied on the immunoSEQ multiplex PCR assay. Around 92,000 TCR templates per sample were assayed by the deep sequencing platform. Genomic DNA extracted from sorted T cells was used for TCRbeta CDR3 sequencing. On the authors' methods: The R programming language was used for the clonal analysis of the TCRbeta CDR3 data. Unstimulated samples were compared with post-reaction CFSE-low samples to define alloreactive CD4+ and CD8+ clones. Alloreactive CD4+ clones were assigned to regulatory or non-regulatory origin by matching sequences to sorted unstimulated Treg and non-Treg repertoires. TCRdb stores this immuneACCESS table with in-frame sequences only. Part of the clones is absent; in the studies checked, under half of the shortfall reflects unresolved V genes, and no reason is known for the rest. V and J calls and clone size follow that table, whereas D and trimming were derived from the DNA. This sample lists approximately 100,000 clones; just over 90% were detected once. The ten most abundant clones make up approximately 0.71% of the sample.

Between the V and J ends, shortened by 5 bases and 3 bases respectively, the junction contains 7 bases. The CDR3 covers 12 residues, taking in both the cysteine and the phenylalanine. The sequence is cut down to CDR3 DNA, 36 bases in frame from base 1. As encoded in the germline V gene, CDR1 is KGHSH while CDR2 is LQKENI. This chain is built from TRBV18 and TRBJ1-1; the D gene is unclear. The receptor's source is a human donor in good health. Sample: Tregs sorted from blood. The CDR3 in this case is CASSNGDTEAFF. The DNA sequence is given as TGTGCCAGCTCAAATGGTGACACTGAAGCTTTCTTT.